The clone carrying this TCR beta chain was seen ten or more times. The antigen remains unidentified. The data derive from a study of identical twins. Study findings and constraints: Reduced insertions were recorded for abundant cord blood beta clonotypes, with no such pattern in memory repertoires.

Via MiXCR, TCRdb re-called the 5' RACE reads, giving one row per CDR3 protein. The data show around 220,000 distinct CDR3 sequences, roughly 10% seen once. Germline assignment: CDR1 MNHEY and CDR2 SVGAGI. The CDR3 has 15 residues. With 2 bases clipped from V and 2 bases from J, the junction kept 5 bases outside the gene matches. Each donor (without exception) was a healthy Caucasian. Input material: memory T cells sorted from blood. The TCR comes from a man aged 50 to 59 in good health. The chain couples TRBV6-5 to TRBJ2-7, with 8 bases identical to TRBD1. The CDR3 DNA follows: TGTGCCAGCAGTTACGTCCAGGGGGCGACCTACGAGCAGTACTTC. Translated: CASSYVQGATYEQYF.